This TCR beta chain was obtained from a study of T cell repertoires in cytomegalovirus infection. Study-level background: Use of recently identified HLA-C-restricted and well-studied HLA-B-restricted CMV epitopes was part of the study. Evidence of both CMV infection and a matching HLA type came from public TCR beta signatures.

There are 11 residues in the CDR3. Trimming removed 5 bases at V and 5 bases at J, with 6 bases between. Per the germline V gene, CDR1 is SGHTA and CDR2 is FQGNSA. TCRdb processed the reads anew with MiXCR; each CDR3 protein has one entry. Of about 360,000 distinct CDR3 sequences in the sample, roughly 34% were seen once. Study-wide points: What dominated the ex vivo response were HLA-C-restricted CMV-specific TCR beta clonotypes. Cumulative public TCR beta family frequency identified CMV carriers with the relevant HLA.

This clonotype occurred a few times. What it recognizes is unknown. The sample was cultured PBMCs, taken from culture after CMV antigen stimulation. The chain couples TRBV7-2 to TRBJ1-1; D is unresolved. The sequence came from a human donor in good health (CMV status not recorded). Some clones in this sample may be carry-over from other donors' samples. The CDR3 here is CASSPETEAFF. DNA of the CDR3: TGTGCCAGCAGCCCGGAAACTGAAGCTTTCTTT.